The clone carrying this T cell receptor (beta chain) was found many times. This CDR3 spans 13 amino acids. The V and J ends lost 2 bases and 4 bases respectively, with 8 bases between them. The V gene's germline CDR1 is MGHRA and CDR2 YSYEKL. A single record per CDR3 protein comes from TCRdb applying MiXCR to the RT-PCR reads. The sample holds about 680,000 distinct CDR3 sequences, 13% to 15% seen once. The sample consisted of memory CD4+ T cells from blood. The chain couples TRBV4-1 to TRBJ1-2, with no clear D. This TCR derives from a female donor in good health, serving as a healthy control. CDR3 sequence (DNA): TGCGCCAGCAGCCAACAACAAGGCTATGGCTACACCTTC. Encoded protein: CASSQQQGYGYTF.